The clone carrying this TCR beta chain was seen a handful of times. The target antigen is unknown. Stable Graves' hyperthyroidism denoted no ophthalmopathy progression over 18 months. Diagnoses rested on clinical symptoms, serum thyroxine and TRAb, thyroid ultrasound and orbital computed tomography. The sample belongs to a study of T cells in Graves' hyperthyroidism and ophthalmopathy. Study-wide points: Stable hyperthyroidism and ophthalmopathy were separated using 13 V-J signatures.

There were TCR beta CDR3 regions amplified from RNA transcripts. The primer set for the first-round RT-PCR of the TCR CDR3 was HTBI. Via MiXCR, TCRdb re-called the multiplex PCR reads, giving one row per CDR3 protein. The sample has some 180,000 distinct CDR3 sequences, over 15% seen once. Sequencing was carried out using blood. The source of this sequence is a woman between 45 and 65 years old with Graves' hyperthyroidism.

The CDR3 here is CASSQDRVHSPLHF. In nucleotides, the CDR3 is TGTGCCAGCTCACAGGACAGGGTCCACTCACCCCTCCACTTT. The rearrangement joins TRBV18 to TRBJ1-6, with 8 bases matching TRBD1. The CDR3 has 14 residues. Trimming cost V 4 bases and J 10 bases; bases outside gene matches: 6. Germline V gene sequence: CDR1 KGHSH, CDR2 LQKENI. Using reference TRBV18 and TRBJ1-6 for the parts outside the CDR3, the full variable domain is NAGVMQNPRHLVRRRGQEARLRCSPMKGHSHVYWYRQLPEEGLKFMVYLQKENIIDESGMPKERFSAEFPKEGPSILRIQQVVRGDSAAYFCASSQDRVHSPLHFGNGTRLTVT.